The 26 T cell receptor beta chains below were found in one sample sequenced in a study of blood T cells in healthy people across ages. Together with a sample-barcoded 5' primer, a J-beta primer mix was included in a second PCR lasting roughly 6 to 12 cycles. TCRdb re-derived calls from the 5' RACE reads in MiXCR, one entry per CDR3 protein. The repertoire has about 1.7 million distinct CDR3 sequences, 25% to 30% of them found once; the top ten carry more than 6%. The sample taken for sequencing was blood. The receptors originated from a woman aged 25 to 39 in good health.

This clonotype showed up many times. This chain joins TRBV27 and TRBJ2-2; 14 nucleotides align to TRBD2. There are 19 residues in the CDR3. Per germline, CDR1 MNHEY and CDR2 SMNVEV (reference sequence). The V and J ends lost 3 bases and 5 bases, in that order; junction bases with no gene match: 11. The CDR3 bases are TGTGCCAGCAGTTTCTCCGGGACTAGCGGGGGAGTGAAAACCGGGGAGCTGTTTTTT. As protein: CASSFSGTSGGVKTGELFF.

This clonotype was counted a few times. Sequence at one end of the junction differs from germline and may be a read error. This sequence joins TRBV5-1 and TRBJ2-7; D remains ambiguous. The CDR3 runs to 15 residues. Germline assignment: CDR1 SGHRS and CDR2 YFSETQ. CDR3 loop: CAGSTRPQVRYEQYF. DNA of the CDR3: TGCGCCGGCAGCACCCGTCCCCAGGTGAGGTACGAGCAGTACTTC.

This clonotype was seen once. V and J are TRBV5-1 and TRBJ2-5; no definite D call. Trimming stripped 4 bases from V and 5 bases from J, with 18 bases between. Germline V gene data show CDR1 as SGHRS and CDR2 as YFSETQ. The CDR3 consists of 15 residues. The CDR3 sequence: CASSRDGLTQETQYF. CDR3 coding DNA: TGCGCCAGCAGCCGTGACGGTTTAACTCAGGAGACCCAGTACTTC.

This clonotype was found many times. The J gene is TRBJ2-1, the V gene TRBV7-7; no reliable D call. Trimming pared 1 base from V and 5 bases from J, leaving 6 bases between. The germline CDR1 and CDR2 sequences are SSHAT and FNYEAQ (reference sequence). CDR3 length: 13 amino acids. The CDR3: CASSLDRNNEQFF. CDR3 bases: TGTGCCAGCAGCTTAGACAGAAACAATGAGCAGTTCTTC.

Details on this clonotype: It may be a read error: a sequence one base away is much more abundant. The chain joins TRBV28 to TRBJ2-4, with D possibly matching TRBD1 (7 bases). The better agreement between TRBJ2-5 and the DNA end casts doubt on the J call. Germline CDR1 and CDR2: MDHEN and SYDVKM. The CDR3 totals 14 residues. In DNA form, the CDR3 reads TGTGCCAGCAGGGCGGGACAGTTAGGAGTGACCCAGTACTTC. It yields the protein CASRAGQLGVTQYF.

This clonotype was observed a few times. The V call is TRBV29-1, the J call TRBJ2-1, with D tentatively TRBD2 (6 bases). This CDR3 is built from 14 residues. With 4 bases removed from V and 4 bases from J, the gap between germline ends came to 14 bases. Germline V CDR1 and CDR2: SQVTM, ANQGSEA. CDR3 protein: CSVVRGRLYNEQFF. CDR3 nucleotide sequence: TGCAGCGTTGTCCGGGGGAGGCTATACAATGAGCAGTTCTTC.

This clonotype has only a few counts. The genes are TRBV5-1 and TRBJ2-1; 9 bases map to TRBD2. There are 14 residues in the CDR3. CDR1 is SGHRS and CDR2 is YFSETQ in the germline V gene. V trimming: 7 bases; J trimming: 6 bases; junction bases outside the gene matches: 8. DNA of the CDR3: TGCGCCAGCGGTCAGGCGGGAGGGCTCAATGAGCAGTTCTTC. The encoded protein is CASGQAGGLNEQFF.

The chain is built from TRBV7-2 and TRBJ1-2, with TRBD1 as a possible D gene (6 bases). The ends were cut back, 2 bases at V and 4 bases at J, with 11 bases in the middle. This CDR3 contains 14 residues. Germline lookup yields CDR1 SGHTA and CDR2 FQGNSA. CDR3 sequence (DNA): TGTGCCAGCAGCTTAACCACAGGGCCCTATGGCTACACCTTC. This sequence encodes CASSLTTGPYGYTF.

As regards this clonotype: One junction end disagrees with the germline gene, perhaps due to a read error. This chain joins TRBV6-4 and TRBJ2-5; D could derive from TRBD1 or TRBD2 (5 bases each). The CDR3 is made up of 13 amino acids. Looked up from germline, CDR1 is MRHNA and CDR2 is SNTAGT. CDR3 nucleotide sequence: TGTGCCTGCAGTGAGAGAGAGGGGGAGACCCAGTACTTC. This encodes CACSEREGETQYF.

The J gene is TRBJ2-7, the V gene TRBV4-1; 10 positions match TRBD1. V trimming: 2 bases; J trimming: 7 bases; junction bases outside the gene matches: 11. This CDR3 is built from 16 residues. Germline CDR1 MGHRA, CDR2 YSYEKL. The CDR3 DNA is TGCGCCAGCAGCCAAATCCTGGGACAGGGGATGGGGGAGCAGTACTTC. Encoded protein: CASSQILGQGMGEQYF.

Only a few counts were recorded for this clonotype. V usage is TRBV5-1 and J usage is TRBJ2-3; the D call may be TRBD1 or TRBD2 (6 bases each). The V gene lost 7 bases and the J gene lost 9 bases, with 12 bases spanning the gap. CDR1 is SGHRS, CDR2 YFSETQ, per germline. CDR3 length equals 11 residues. CDR3: CASPVGGTQYF. In DNA form, the CDR3 reads TGCGCCAGCCCGGTCGGGGGCACGCAGTATTTT.

This clonotype was detected a few times. This chain links TRBV7-6 with TRBJ1-1; maybe TRBD1 (5 bases). The length of the CDR3 is 14 residues. The germline gives CDR1 SGHVS, CDR2 FNYEAQ. The V gene lost 5 bases and the J gene lost 3 bases, with 13 bases spanning the gap. The CDR3: CASSPQLRDTEAFF. The CDR3 region has the DNA TGTGCCAGCAGCCCACAACTCAGGGACACTGAAGCTTTCTTT.

This clonotype was picked up a small number of times. This sequence joins TRBV10-3 and TRBJ1-2, with a tentative D call TRBD1 (5 bases). Trimming left V 2 bases short and J 8 bases short, with 9 bases between. The CDR3 is 12 residues long. From germline, CDR1 is ENHRY and CDR2 SYGVKD. CDR3 amino acids: CAISETGSGYTF. CDR3 nucleotide sequence: TGTGCCATCAGTGAGACAGGAAGCGGCTACACCTTC.

This clonotype turned up a few times. The rearrangement joins TRBV29-1 to TRBJ2-1, with D possibly matching TRBD1 (6 bases). Germline V gene sequence: CDR1 SQVTM, CDR2 ANQGSEA. The germline V and J ends were trimmed by 4 bases and 8 bases, with 21 bases remaining between them. CDR3 length equals 15 residues. CDR3 in DNA: TGCAGCGTTGTGTCTTCAGGGGAAAGTATATATGAGCAGTTCTTC. It specifies CSVVSSGESIYEQFF.

This clonotype was seen ten or more times. V usage is TRBV7-8 and J usage is TRBJ2-7; perhaps TRBD1 as D (7 bases). V was shortened by 5 bases and J by 4 bases, with 18 bases between the two germline ends. This CDR3 is built from 15 residues. The germline gives CDR1 SGHVS, CDR2 FQNEAQ. DNA for the CDR3: TGTGCCAGCAGCCCCTTTGGCAGGGGGGTATACGAGCAGTACTTC. This encodes CASSPFGRGVYEQYF.

Points on this clonotype: The junction does not match germline at one end; this may be a read error. This rearrangement joins TRBV20-1 to TRBJ2-5, with D possibly being TRBD2 (5 bases). The CDR3 sequence is 11 residues long. The germline V gene encodes CDR1 DFQATT and CDR2 SNEGSKA (reference sequence). CDR3 protein: CSTRLRETQYF. The CDR3 DNA reads TGCAGTACTAGATTAAGGGAGACCCAGTACTTC.

V is TRBV29-1 and J is TRBJ1-5; D remains unclear. Between the trimmed V and J ends, which lost 4 bases and 4 bases, there was a span of 5 bases. The germline V gene encodes CDR1 SQVTM and CDR2 ANQGSEA. The CDR3 extends over 11 amino acids. The DNA for the CDR3 is TGCAGCGTTGCCAGGAATCAGCCCCAGCATTTT. Translation gives CSVARNQPQHF.

This clonotype was found a few times. Just one base apart from a much larger clone, this may be a read error. The chain uses TRBV12-3 or TRBV12-4 and TRBJ2-4; D assignment may be TRBD1 or TRBD2 (5 bases each). The CDR3 has 11 residues. The CDR3 DNA reads as TGTACCAGCAGCGCTTCAGAGGGGCAGTACTTC. Its protein product is CTSSASEGQYF.

This clonotype was counted at least ten times. This sequence joins TRBV29-1 and TRBJ2-7; 13 bases are shared with TRBD2. CDR1 is SQVTM and CDR2 is ANQGSEA in the germline V gene. Unmatched junction bases numbered 1, after V lost 4 bases and J lost 4 bases. This CDR3 spans 13 amino acids. CDR3 sequence: CSVGTSGRYEQYF. CDR3 DNA: TGCAGCGTTGGGACTAGCGGGAGATACGAGCAGTACTTC.

The chain recombines TRBV5-1 with TRBJ1-1; 8 bases align to TRBD1. The CDR3 totals 16 residues. Germline lookup yields CDR1 SGHRS and CDR2 YFSETQ. With 3 bases clipped from V and 0 bases from J, the junction kept 7 bases outside the gene matches. CDR3 bases: TGCGCCAGCAGCTCGGGACAGGTAATAATGAACACTGAAGCTTTCTTT. It encodes CASSSGQVIMNTEAFF.

The chain employs TRBV29-1 and TRBJ1-5; weak D call: TRBD1 (5 bases). Trimming pared 6 bases from V and 5 bases from J, leaving 14 bases between. The CDR3 has 13 residues. Germline CDR1 SQVTM, CDR2 ANQGSEA. The CDR3 is CSVQGIGDQPQHF. CDR3 coding DNA: TGCAGCGTGCAGGGAATCGGTGATCAGCCCCAGCATTTT. Complete variable domain (other parts from reference TRBV29-1 and TRBJ1-5): SAVISQKPSRDICQRGTSLTIQCQVDSQVTMMFWYRQQPGQSLTLIATANQGSEATYESGFVIDKFPISRPNLTFSTLTVSNMSPEDSSIYLCSVQGIGDQPQHFGDGTRLSIL.

Many counts were recorded for this clonotype. The genes are TRBV20-1 and TRBJ2-7; D gene uncertain. The V and J ends lost 4 bases and 2 bases respectively, with 9 bases between them. The CDR3 length is 12 residues. The V gene's germline CDR1 is DFQATT and CDR2 SNEGSKA (reference sequence). CDR3 protein: CSAMQTTYEQYF. The DNA of the CDR3 is TGCAGTGCTATGCAAACAACCTACGAGCAGTACTTC.

As concerns this clonotype: A clone one base away is much larger, so this may be a read error. The V and J genes are TRBV20-1 and TRBJ2-7, with a weak D call TRBD2 (5 bases). The germline V and J ends were trimmed by 7 bases and 0 bases, with 13 bases remaining between them. The CDR3 spans 13 residues. CDR1 and CDR2 from the germline V gene are DFQATT and SNEGSKA (reference sequence). CDR3 residues: CSDAGVGSYEQYF. CDR3 DNA sequence: TGCAGTGACGCCGGGGTCGGCTCCTACGAGCAGTACTTC.

The sample holds a few counts of this clonotype. The chain combines TRBV15 with TRBJ2-3; D unresolved. Trimming left V 8 bases short and J 2 bases short, with 5 bases between. Germline assignment: CDR1 LNHNV and CDR2 YYDKDF (reference sequence). The CDR3 consists of 11 residues. CDR3 loop: CATADTDTQYF. The CDR3 nucleotides are TGTGCCACCGCAGACACAGATACGCAGTATTTT.

This clonotype was detected ten times or more. The V gene is TRBV9, the J gene TRBJ2-6; TRBD1 matches at 8 bases. CDR3 length: 19 residues. V dropped 0 bases and J dropped 0; count of bases not matched to a gene: 8. Germline CDR1 and CDR2: SGDLS and YYNGEE. The CDR3 here is CASSVDRRTGTSGANVLTF. CDR3 nucleotides: TGTGCCAGCAGCGTAGACCGTAGGACAGGGACCTCTGGGGCCAACGTCCTGACTTTC.

The chain has TRBV6-1 and TRBJ2-3; 10 nucleotides match TRBD1. J lost 1 base, V lost 6 bases, and 4 bases had no gene match. The germline CDR1 and CDR2 sequences are MNHNS and SASEGT. The CDR3 runs to 15 residues. The CDR3 sequence: CASRTGGAGTDTQYF. In DNA form, the CDR3 reads TGTGCCAGCAGGACAGGGGGCGCCGGCACAGATACGCAGTATTTT.